This TCR beta chain is drawn from a study of blood T cell repertoires in COVID-19. Study-level background: Sites in the United States, Italy and Spain provided acute and convalescent COVID-19 samples. PBMCs, B-cell-depleted T cells, or T cells were the source of the cDNA or gDNA that made up the material.

In the source study's methods: By means of reference gene primer amplification, nucleated cell counts were estimated. Profiling relied on immunoSEQ multiplex PCR, and the TCRdb table lists in-frame clones only, not all of them. That table supplies the V and J calls and clone size; D and trimming were determined from the DNA. The top ten hold approximately 4% of the sample, which has about 160,000 clones, 86% seen once. This CDR3 contains 18 residues. The germline gives CDR1 KGHSH, CDR2 LQKENI. V was clipped by 3 bases and J by 4 bases; unmatched bases: 10. The material sequenced was peripheral blood. This rearrangement joins TRBV18 to TRBJ2-6, with 9 bases lining up with TRBD1. The receptor was isolated from a woman in her 70s with acute or convalescent COVID-19. The CDR3 here is CASSPRQGESFGANVLTF. CDR3 coding DNA: TGTGCCAGCTCACCTAGACAGGGGGAGTCGTTCGGGGCCAACGTCCTGACTTTC.